What follows are 7 T cell receptor beta chains derived from one specimen sequenced in a study of blood T cell repertoires in COVID-19. Profiling relied on immunoSEQ multiplex PCR, and the TCRdb table lists in-frame clones only, not all of them. The data contain about 200,000 clones, 86% of them seen just once; the ten biggest clones take up around 9.6%. The sample was peripheral blood. Receptor source: a woman aged 45-59 years with COVID-19, enrolled during active disease.

The CDR3 DNA reads TGTGCCAGCAGCCCCCGGACTAGCGCGTACGAGCAGTACTTC. Translated, it gives CASSPRTSAYEQYF. The chain couples TRBV3-1 (or the pseudogene TRBV3-2) to TRBJ2-7, with 9 positions matching TRBD2. CDR3 length: 14 amino acids. In germline, CDR1 is LGHDT, CDR2 YNNKEL (reference sequence). Trimming removed 4 bases from V and 4 bases from J; junction bases left unmatched: 5.

V is TRBV19 and J is TRBJ2-3; D ambiguous. Germline CDR1 is LNHDA and CDR2 is SQIVND (reference sequence). V dropped 3 bases and J dropped 5 bases, with 18 bases sitting between them. CDR3 size: 16 residues. The DNA for the CDR3 is TGTGCCAGTAGTATTAGTGTCGGTGGAACAGTAGATACGCAGTATTTT. It is translated as CASSISVGGTVDTQYF.

In DNA, the CDR3 is TGTGCCAGCAGCTACCCCCAGGGGGGAGAGACCCAGTACTTC. Translation: CASSYPQGGETQYF. The chain has TRBV5-4 and TRBJ2-5; tentatively, D is TRBD1 (7 bases). Trimming cost V 3 bases and J 4 bases, with 13 bases left between them. This CDR3 is built from 14 residues. CDR1 and CDR2 (germline): SGHNT, YYREEE (reference sequence).

The rearrangement uses TRBV7-9 and TRBJ1-4, with D possibly being TRBD1 (5 bases). The germline CDR1 and CDR2 sequences are SEHNR and FQNEAQ (reference sequence). The V gene lost 1 base and the J gene lost 7 bases, with 13 bases spanning the gap. The CDR3 is made up of 15 amino acids. Written as DNA, the CDR3 is TGTGCCAGCAGCTTAGTTTTAGGGGATGGTGAAAAACTGTTTTTT. Its protein product is CASSLVLGDGEKLFF.

J is TRBJ1-1 and V is TRBV5-1; tentative D call: TRBD1 (6 bases). The CDR3 contains 14 residues. Germline CDR1 SGHRS, CDR2 YFSETQ. Trimming took 7 bases from V and 0 from J, leaving 13 bases between them. The CDR3, as DNA: TGCGCCAGCGGCACAGGGAGAATGAACACTGAAGCTTTCTTT. Its translation is CASGTGRMNTEAFF.

The chain employs TRBV5-1 and TRBJ2-2; no definite D call. The germline CDR1 and CDR2 sequences are SGHRS and YFSETQ. The CDR3 loop spans 15 amino acids. V dropped 0 bases and J dropped 6 bases, with 12 bases sitting between them. The CDR3 nucleotides read TGCGCCAGCAGCTTGGATGCGTTTGGAGCCGGGGAGCTGTTTTTT. Encoded protein: CASSLDAFGAGELFF.

This chain joins TRBV7-2 and TRBJ1-1; D unresolved. The V and J ends lost 5 bases and 7 bases respectively, with 20 bases between them. CDR1 is SGHTA, CDR2 FQGNSA, per germline. This CDR3 region has 15 residues. The CDR3: CASSARTLSGYEAFF. Written as DNA, the CDR3 is TGTGCCAGCAGCGCCCGGACTTTGAGTGGTTATGAAGCTTTCTTT.